This TCR beta chain derives from a study of tumor-infiltrating lymphocytes in primary liver carcinoma. Total RNA and DNA came together from around 20-30 mg of bulk tissue without cell sorting. With chronic HBV infection, the patients were also treatment-naive. The template, about 510 ng total RNA, yielded TCR beta cDNA made with a constant-region primer. For TCR beta, libraries were produced by three nested multiplex PCR rounds using slightly modified ARM-PCR. Investigators reported that the first two PCR rounds, at roughly 10 cycles each, used TRBV1-TRBV30 forward primers with a C-beta reverse primer. MiXCR, run by TCRdb on the multiplex PCR reads, gives a single entry per CDR3 protein. The sample has 55,000 to 65,000 distinct CDR3 sequences, 71% seen once. CDR1 LNHDA and CDR2 SQIVND come from the germline V gene (reference sequence). Trimming stripped 11 bases from V and 3 bases from J, with 16 bases between. This CDR3 has 14 residues.

This chain connects TRBV19 to TRBJ1-4; D is uncertain. The origin of this receptor is a man aged 35 to 55 with primary liver carcinoma and hepatitis B virus infection. Sequenced: liver tumor tissue from sampling region 2. Subset specified: tumor region T2, inferior pole. Here the CDR3 reads CACYHSGSNEKLFF. The CDR3 coding sequence is TGTGCCTGCTATCATTCCGGCTCTAATGAAAAACTGTTTTTT.